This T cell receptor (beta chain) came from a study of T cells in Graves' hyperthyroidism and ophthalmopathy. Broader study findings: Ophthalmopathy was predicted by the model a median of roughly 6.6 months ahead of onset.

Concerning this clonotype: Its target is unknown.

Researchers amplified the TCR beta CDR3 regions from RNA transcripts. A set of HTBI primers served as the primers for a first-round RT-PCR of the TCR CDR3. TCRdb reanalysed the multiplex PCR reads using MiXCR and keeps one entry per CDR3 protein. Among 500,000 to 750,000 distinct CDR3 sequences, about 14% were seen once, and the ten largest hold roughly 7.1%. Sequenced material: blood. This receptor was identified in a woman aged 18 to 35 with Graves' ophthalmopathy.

The CDR3 coding sequence is TGTGCCAGCCGGGAGGAGGGTTTGGCTTCACCCCTCCACTTT. Amino acids: CASREEGLASPLHF. The rearrangement joins TRBV19 to TRBJ1-6; D not certain. V lost 9 bases and J lost 9, with 18 bases in between. Germline V lookup: CDR1 LNHDA, CDR2 SQIVND (reference sequence). The CDR3 runs to 14 residues.